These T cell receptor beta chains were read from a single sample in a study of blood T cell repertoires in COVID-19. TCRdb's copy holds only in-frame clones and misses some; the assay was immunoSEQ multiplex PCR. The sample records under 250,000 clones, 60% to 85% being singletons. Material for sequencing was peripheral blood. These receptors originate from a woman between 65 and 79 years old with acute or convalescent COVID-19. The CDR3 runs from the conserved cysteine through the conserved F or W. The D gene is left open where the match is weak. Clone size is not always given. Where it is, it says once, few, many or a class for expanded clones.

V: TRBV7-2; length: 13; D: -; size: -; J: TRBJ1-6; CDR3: CASSLVRNSPLHF; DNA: TGTGCCAGCAGCTTAGTCCGTAATTCACCCCTCCACTTT
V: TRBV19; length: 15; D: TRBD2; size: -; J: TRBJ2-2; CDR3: CASSPGTSGTGELFF; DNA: TGTGCCAGTAGTCCCGGGACTAGCGGCACCGGGGAGCTGTTTTTT
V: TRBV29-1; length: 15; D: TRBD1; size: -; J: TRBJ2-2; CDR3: CSVGQGRTNTGELFF; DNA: TGCAGCGTTGGACAGGGCCGTACGAACACCGGGGAGCTGTTTTTT
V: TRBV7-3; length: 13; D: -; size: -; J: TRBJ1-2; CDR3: CASSEQENYGYTF; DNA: TGTGCCAGCAGCGAACAGGAGAACTATGGCTACACCTTC
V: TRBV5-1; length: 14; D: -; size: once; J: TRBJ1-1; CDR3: CASSPERGGPEAFF; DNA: TGCGCCAGCAGCCCGGAGAGGGGAGGCCCTGAAGCTTTCTTT
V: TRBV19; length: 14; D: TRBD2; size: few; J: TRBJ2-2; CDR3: CASRDAGVTGELFF; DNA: TGTGCCAGTAGAGATGCGGGGGTTACCGGGGAGCTGTTTTTT
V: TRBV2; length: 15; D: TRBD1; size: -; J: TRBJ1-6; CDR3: CASRYPGQGNSPLHF; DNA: TGTGCCAGCAGATATCCGGGACAGGGAAATTCACCCCTCCACTTT
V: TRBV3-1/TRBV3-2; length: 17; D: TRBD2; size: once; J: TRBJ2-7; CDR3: CASSRYGEGPGSYEQYF; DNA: TGTGCCAGCAGCCGTTATGGGGAGGGGCCGGGCTCCTACGAGCAGTACTTC
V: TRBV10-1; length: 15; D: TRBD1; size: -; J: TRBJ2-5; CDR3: CASSGSTGGGETQYF; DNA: TGCGCCAGCAGTGGTTCAACAGGGGGTGGAGAGACCCAGTACTTC
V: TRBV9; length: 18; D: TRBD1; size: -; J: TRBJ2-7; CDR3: CASSPNLLIQGVNHEQYF; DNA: TGTGCCAGCAGCCCCAACCTTCTGATACAGGGGGTGAACCACGAGCAGTACTTC
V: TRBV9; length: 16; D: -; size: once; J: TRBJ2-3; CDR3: CASSYDIGGNADTQYF; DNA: TGTGCCAGCAGTTACGATATCGGCGGGAACGCAGATACGCAGTATTTT
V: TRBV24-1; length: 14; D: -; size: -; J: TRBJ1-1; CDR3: CATRSQGMNTEAFF; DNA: TGTGCCACCAGGTCTCAGGGGATGAACACTGAAGCTTTCTTT
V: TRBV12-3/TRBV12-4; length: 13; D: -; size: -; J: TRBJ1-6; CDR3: CASSRNEGSPLHF; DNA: TGTGCCAGCAGCCGCAACGAGGGTTCACCCCTCCACTTT
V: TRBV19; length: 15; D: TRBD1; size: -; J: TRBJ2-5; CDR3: CASSATDRSQETQYF; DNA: TGTGCCAGTAGCGCCACGGACAGGAGCCAAGAGACCCAGTACTTC
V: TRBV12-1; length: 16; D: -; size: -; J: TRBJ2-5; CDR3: CASSRRTSGGLKTQYF; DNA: TGTGCCAGCAGCCGTCGGACTAGCGGGGGATTGAAGACCCAGTACTTC
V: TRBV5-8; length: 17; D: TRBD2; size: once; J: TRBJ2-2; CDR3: CASTLAGLAANTGELFF; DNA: TGTGCCAGCACCCTGGCGGGCCTAGCGGCGAACACCGGGGAGCTGTTTTTT
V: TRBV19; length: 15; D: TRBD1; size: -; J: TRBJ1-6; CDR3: CASRHPGQGDSPLHF; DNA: TGTGCCAGCCGCCACCCGGGACAGGGGGATTCACCCCTCCACTTT
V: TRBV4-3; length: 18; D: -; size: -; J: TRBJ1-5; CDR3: CASSQAITGRDSNQPQHF; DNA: TGCGCCAGCAGCCAAGCCATCACGGGAAGGGATAGCAATCAGCCCCAGCATTTT
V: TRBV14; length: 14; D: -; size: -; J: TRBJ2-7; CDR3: CASSRQVGLDEQYF; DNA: TGTGCCAGCAGCCGACAGGTTGGACTCGACGAGCAGTACTTC
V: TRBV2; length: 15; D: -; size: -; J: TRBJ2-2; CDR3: CASSGQIINTGELFF; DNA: TGTGCCAGCAGTGGACAGATAATTAACACCGGGGAGCTGTTTTTT
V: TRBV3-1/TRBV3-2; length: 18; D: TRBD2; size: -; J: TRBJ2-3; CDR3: CASSQDPTSSGGTDTQYF; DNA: TGTGCCAGCAGCCAAGATCCCACCAGTAGCGGGGGTACAGATACGCAGTATTTT
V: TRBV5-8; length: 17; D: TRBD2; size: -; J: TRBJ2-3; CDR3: CASSLGSSGGAADTQYF; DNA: TGTGCCAGCAGCTTGGGTAGCAGCGGGGGGGCCGCAGATACGCAGTATTTT
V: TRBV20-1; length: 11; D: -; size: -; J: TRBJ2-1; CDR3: CSASHRVGQFF; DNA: TGCAGTGCTAGCCACAGGGTAGGGCAGTTCTTC
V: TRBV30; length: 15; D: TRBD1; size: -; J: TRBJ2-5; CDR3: CAWTGQGASQETQYF; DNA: TGTGCCTGGACTGGACAGGGGGCATCCCAAGAGACCCAGTACTTC
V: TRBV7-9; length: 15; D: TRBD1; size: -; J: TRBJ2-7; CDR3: CASSRDREAAYEQYF; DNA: TGTGCCAGCAGCCGCGACAGGGAAGCAGCCTACGAGCAGTACTTC
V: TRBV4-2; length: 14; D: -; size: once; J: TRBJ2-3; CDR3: CASSQDVRVDTQYF; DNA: TGTGCCAGCAGCCAAGATGTGAGGGTGGATACGCAGTATTTT
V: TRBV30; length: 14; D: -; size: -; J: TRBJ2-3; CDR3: CAWSQGGLTDTQYF; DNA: TGTGCCTGGAGTCAGGGGGGCCTCACAGATACGCAGTATTTT
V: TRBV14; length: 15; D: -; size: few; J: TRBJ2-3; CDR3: CASSPLDVGADTQYF; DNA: TGTGCCAGCAGCCCCTTGGACGTAGGGGCAGATACGCAGTATTTT
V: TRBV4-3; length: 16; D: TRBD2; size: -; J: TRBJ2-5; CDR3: CASSQAFSGVSETQYF; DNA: TGCGCCAGCAGCCAAGCATTTAGCGGGGTGTCAGAGACCCAGTACTTC
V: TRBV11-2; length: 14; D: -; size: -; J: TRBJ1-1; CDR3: CASSWTDLNTEAFF; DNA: TGTGCCAGCAGCTGGACAGATCTGAACACTGAAGCTTTCTTT
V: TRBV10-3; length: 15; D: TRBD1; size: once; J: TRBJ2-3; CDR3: CAISEGQGRTDTQYF; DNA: TGTGCCATCAGCGAGGGACAGGGGAGGACAGATACGCAGTATTTT
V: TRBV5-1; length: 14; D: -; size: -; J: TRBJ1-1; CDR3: CASSLGGFNTEAFF; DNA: TGCGCCAGCAGCTTGGGGGGCTTTAACACTGAAGCTTTCTTT
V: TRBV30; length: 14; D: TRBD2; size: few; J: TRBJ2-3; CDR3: CAWSPGLATDTQYF; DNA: TGTGCCTGGAGTCCGGGACTAGCGACAGATACGCAGTATTTT
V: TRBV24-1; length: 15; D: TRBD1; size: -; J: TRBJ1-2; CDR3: CATSDPGQGDDGYTF; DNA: TGTGCCACCAGTGATCCGGGACAGGGGGACGATGGCTACACCTTC
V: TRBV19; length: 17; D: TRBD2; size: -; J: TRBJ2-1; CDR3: CASSRPLERGGGNEQFF; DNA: TGTGCCAGTAGTAGACCCCTAGAGCGGGGGGGCGGCAATGAGCAGTTCTTC
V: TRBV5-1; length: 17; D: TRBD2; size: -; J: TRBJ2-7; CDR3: CASTGKGLAGPTYEQYF; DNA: TGCGCCAGCACAGGCAAGGGACTAGCGGGGCCTACCTACGAGCAGTACTTC
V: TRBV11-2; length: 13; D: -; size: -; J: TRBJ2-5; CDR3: CASRPPGQETQYF; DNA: TGTGCCAGCCGCCCTCCGGGCCAAGAGACCCAGTACTTC
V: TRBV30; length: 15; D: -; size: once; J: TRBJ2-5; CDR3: CAWGGLMGIQETQYF; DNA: TGTGCCTGGGGGGGGTTAATGGGGATACAAGAGACCCAGTACTTC
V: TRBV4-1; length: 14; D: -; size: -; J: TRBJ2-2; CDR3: CASSQDSVTGELFF; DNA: TGCGCCAGCAGCCAAGACTCCGTAACCGGGGAGCTGTTTTTT
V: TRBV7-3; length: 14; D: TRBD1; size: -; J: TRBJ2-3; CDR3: CASSQGQGTDTQYF; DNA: TGTGCCAGCAGCCAGGGACAGGGCACAGATACGCAGTATTTT
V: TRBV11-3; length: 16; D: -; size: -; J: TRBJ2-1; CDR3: CASSSLGGLGVNEQFF; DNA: TGTGCCAGCAGCTCCCTGGGCGGGCTGGGCGTCAATGAGCAGTTCTTC
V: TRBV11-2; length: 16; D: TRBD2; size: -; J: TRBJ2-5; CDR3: CASSLTSGGAGETQYF; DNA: TGTGCCAGCAGCTTAACCAGCGGGGGGGCCGGGGAGACCCAGTACTTC
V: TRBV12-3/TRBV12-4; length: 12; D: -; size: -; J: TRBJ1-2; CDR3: CASSFSGYGYTF; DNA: TGTGCCAGCAGTTTTTCAGGCTATGGCTACACCTTC
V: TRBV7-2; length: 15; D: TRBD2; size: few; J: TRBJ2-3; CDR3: CASSAGTSGSDTQYF; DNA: TGTGCCAGCAGCGCCGGGACTAGTGGGTCAGATACGCAGTATTTT
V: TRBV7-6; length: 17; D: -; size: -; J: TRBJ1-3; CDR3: CASSPQPQGTSGNTIYF; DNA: TGTGCCAGCAGCCCCCAGCCGCAGGGGACCTCTGGAAACACCATATATTTT
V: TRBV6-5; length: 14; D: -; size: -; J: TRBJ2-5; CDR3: CASSYSGSRETQYF; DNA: TGTGCCAGCAGTTACTCGGGCAGCAGGGAGACCCAGTACTTC
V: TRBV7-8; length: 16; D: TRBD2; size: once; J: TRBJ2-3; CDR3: CASSLLGLAGGDTQYF; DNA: TGTGCCAGCAGCTTATTAGGACTAGCGGGTGGGGATACGCAGTATTTT